The 25 T cell receptor beta chains below all came from one sample that was sequenced in a study of beta chain features in type 1 diabetes. Expressed TCRB transcripts were sequenced because the entire RNA isolate underwent reverse transcription. Generated by immunoSEQ multiplex PCR, the TCRdb table keeps only in-frame clones and is missing some. Of about 340,000 clones in the sample, 8% were seen once. The sequencing input was central memory CD4+ T cells from blood. Receptors originate from a woman between 18 and 29 years old in good health.

The CDR3 coding sequence is TGTGCCAGCAGAAGGACCGCCACCTACGAGCAGTACTTC. This codes for CASRRTATYEQYF. This chain links TRBV28 with TRBJ2-7; D gene ambiguous. The CDR3 has 13 amino acids. The V gene's germline CDR1 is MDHEN and CDR2 SYDVKM. V was pared by 6 bases and J by 2 bases, with 11 bases between.

This clone came up a few times. This rearrangement joins TRBV7-9 to TRBJ2-1; D ambiguous. The CDR3 has 12 amino acids. The germline V and J ends were trimmed by 5 bases and 9 bases, with 11 bases remaining between them. CDR1 SEHNR and CDR2 FQNEAQ come from the germline V gene (reference sequence). This CDR3 reads CASSPLGREQFF. DNA for the CDR3: TGTGCCAGCAGCCCCTTAGGGCGTGAGCAGTTCTTC.

The chain employs TRBV19 and TRBJ1-5, with TRBD1 matching over 7 bases. Germline V CDR1 and CDR2: LNHDA, SQIVND (reference sequence). This CDR3 is built from 17 residues. The ends lost 6 bases at V and 5 bases at J; junction bases unmatched: 16. This CDR3 reads CASSWTGPGMVHQPQHF. The CDR3 DNA sequence: TGTGCCAGTAGCTGGACAGGACCCGGAATGGTGCATCAGCCCCAGCATTTT.

A word on this clone: Other DNA sequences in this sample translate to the same CDR3. The chain couples TRBV10-3 to TRBJ1-2; D remains ambiguous. The CDR3 is 12 residues long. Germline assignment: CDR1 ENHRY and CDR2 SYGVKD. V lost 4 bases and J 3 bases, leaving 6 bases between the germline ends. The CDR3: CAISGQDYGYTF. In DNA form, the CDR3 reads TGTGCCATCAGTGGGCAGGACTATGGCTACACCTTC.

This clone has only a few counts. The chain recombines TRBV15 with TRBJ2-7, with D unclear. The CDR3 is made up of 14 amino acids. V dropped 0 bases and J dropped 7 bases, with 13 bases sitting between them. CDR1 is LNHNV, CDR2 YYDKDF, per germline (reference sequence). CDR3 loop: CATSRDRSSWEQYF. The CDR3 DNA follows: TGTGCCACCAGCAGAGATCGGTCTTCGTGGGAGCAGTACTTC.

This clone occurred many times. The CDR3 nucleotides read TGTGCCAGCAGTTTATCGAGTCAGCGGCCATCCTACGAGCAGTACTTC. Translated, it gives CASSLSSQRPSYEQYF. The rearrangement joins TRBV27 to TRBJ2-7; D is possibly TRBD2 (5 bases). The CDR3 length is 16 residues. The V gene's germline CDR1 is MNHEY and CDR2 SMNVEV (reference sequence). V dropped 0 bases and J dropped 1 base, with 13 bases sitting between them.

The genes are TRBV5-1 and TRBJ2-7; 14 nucleotides agree with TRBD2. Germline V lookup: CDR1 SGHRS, CDR2 YFSETQ. This CDR3 region has 16 residues. The ends lost 4 bases at V and 4 bases at J; junction bases unmatched: 7. CDR3 sequence: CASSEGTSGSWYEQYF. The CDR3 bases are TGCGCCAGCAGCGAGGGGACTAGCGGGAGTTGGTACGAGCAGTACTTC. The full variable domain, completed using reference TRBV5-1 and TRBJ2-7, is KAGVTQTPRYLIKTRGQQVTLSCSPISGHRSVSWYQQTPGQGLQFLFEYFSETQRNKGNFPGRFSGRQFSNSRSEMNVSTLELGDSALYLCASSEGTSGSWYEQYFGPGTRLTVT.

This clone was counted a few times. The J gene is TRBJ1-5, the V gene TRBV28, with a weak D call TRBD1 (6 bases). V gave up 6 bases and J gave up 3 bases, with 21 bases separating them. CDR3 length equals 17 residues. Germline V gene lookup returns CDR1 MDHEN and CDR2 SYDVKM. The CDR3: CASRDRDTLRTNQPQHF. The CDR3 nucleotides read TGTGCCAGCAGGGACCGGGACACCTTAAGGACCAATCAGCCCCAGCATTTT.

The chain is built from TRBV7-6 and TRBJ1-4; D not resolved. Germline CDR1 is SGHVS and CDR2 is FNYEAQ. CDR3 length: 15 amino acids. Trimming took off 2 bases at V and 6 bases at J, with 13 bases between the two ends. The CDR3 nucleotides are TGTGCCAGCAGCTTAACATCCGGGCTCCATGAAAAACTGTTTTTT. Translated, it gives CASSLTSGLHEKLFF. The full variable domain, in which reference TRBV7-6 and TRBJ1-4 provide the parts outside the CDR3, is GAGVSQSPRYKVTKRGQDVALRCDPISGHVSLYWYRQALGQGPEFLTYFNYEAQQDKSGLPNDRFSAERPEGSISTLTIQRTEQRDSAMYRCASSLTSGLHEKLFFGSGTQLSVL.

This clone was counted only a few times. This chain uses TRBV7-9 with TRBJ1-1, with D possibly being TRBD1 (6 bases). The CDR3 length is 15 residues. V gave up 5 bases and J gave up 4 bases, with 17 bases separating them. Per the germline V gene, CDR1 is SEHNR and CDR2 is FQNEAQ (reference sequence). DNA for the CDR3: TGTGCCAGCAGCCCCGACACAGGGTTGGGCACTGAAGCTTTCTTT. It codes for CASSPDTGLGTEAFF.

The genes are TRBV5-1 and TRBJ2-3, with D perhaps TRBD2 (6 bases). Germline loops: CDR1 SGHRS, CDR2 YFSETQ. The CDR3 runs to 15 residues. V lost 4 bases and J lost 0, with 12 bases in between. CDR3 sequence (DNA): TGCGCCAGCAGCCGAATCAGCGGGAGCACAGATACGCAGTATTTT. Protein product: CASSRISGSTDTQYF.

V and J are TRBV7-8 and TRBJ2-1; a possible D gene is TRBD2 (7 bases). CDR1 and CDR2 from the germline V gene are SGHVS and FQNEAQ. CDR3 length equals 17 residues. Trimming shortened V by 6 bases and J by 9 bases, and 27 bases separated the two germline ends. The chain's CDR3 is CASRPPALLGGASEQFF. CDR3 bases: TGTGCCAGCAGGCCCCCTGCCCTACTGGGGGGGGCATCTGAGCAGTTCTTC.

This clone has a handful of counts. The V call is TRBV7-2, the J call TRBJ2-4; 7 bases map to TRBD2. The CDR3 has 16 residues. The germline CDR1 and CDR2 sequences are SGHTA and FQGNSA. The ends lost 5 bases at V and 0 bases at J; junction bases unmatched: 7. The DNA for the CDR3 is TGTGCCAGCAGCACCCTAGCGGTACTAGCCAAAAACATTCAGTACTTC. Residues: CASSTLAVLAKNIQYF.

This clone was seen more than once but under ten times. The rearrangement joins TRBV7-9 to TRBJ2-3, with 14 bases fitting TRBD2. The V and J ends lost 4 bases and 5 bases, in that order; junction bases with no gene match: 14. The CDR3 runs to 19 residues. CDR1 and CDR2 from the germline V gene are SEHNR and FQNEAQ (reference sequence). CDR3 sequence reads: CASSSRGLAGVGNEDTQYF. CDR3 DNA: TGTGCCAGCAGCTCTAGGGGACTAGCGGGAGTGGGGAATGAAGATACGCAGTATTTT.

The CDR3 here is CASSLDLAGVWQETQYF. DNA of the CDR3: TGCGCCAGCAGCTTGGACTTAGCGGGAGTCTGGCAAGAGACCCAGTACTTC. This chain links TRBV5-1 with TRBJ2-5; 9 bases are a match to TRBD2. The CDR3 has 17 amino acids. Trimming cost V 0 bases and J 2 bases; bases outside gene matches: 8. The V gene's germline CDR1 is SGHRS and CDR2 YFSETQ. The variable domain in full, with the rest retrieved from reference TRBV5-1 and TRBJ2-5, is KAGVTQTPRYLIKTRGQQVTLSCSPISGHRSVSWYQQTPGQGLQFLFEYFSETQRNKGNFPGRFSGRQFSNSRSEMNVSTLELGDSALYLCASSLDLAGVWQETQYFGPGTRLLVL.

This clone was picked up many times. This chain connects TRBV27 to TRBJ2-7, with D possibly being TRBD1 or TRBD2 (5 bases each). The germline V gene encodes CDR1 MNHEY and CDR2 SMNVEV (reference sequence). V lost 4 bases and J 2 bases, leaving 18 bases between the germline ends. The CDR3 loop spans 16 amino acids. CDR3 DNA sequence: TGTGCCAGCAGTTCGTATTCCAGTGGGGGAACCTACGAGCAGTACTTC. This gives the protein CASSSYSSGGTYEQYF.

In the case of this clone: One end of the junction is discordant with germline, which a read error may explain. The chain carries TRBV10-2 and TRBJ2-7; the match to TRBD1 covers 7 bases. The CDR3 is 13 residues long. Germline V gene lookup returns CDR1 WSHSY and CDR2 SAAADI. CDR3 sequence (DNA): TGTGCCAGCAGTTTGGGACAGATCTACGAGCAGTACTTC. This codes for CASSLGQIYEQYF.

This chain links TRBV28 with TRBJ2-4, with 9 bases that match TRBD1. The CDR3 extends over 19 amino acids. The germline CDR1 and CDR2 sequences are MDHEN and SYDVKM. The V segment lost 6 bases and the J segment 0 bases; nucleotides outside the gene matches: 15. CDR3 nucleotide sequence: TGTGCCAGCAGCCCCGGGACAGGGAGGGGAACTATAGCCAAAAACATTCAGTACTTC. Its protein is CASSPGTGRGTIAKNIQYF.

Only a few counts were recorded for this clone. The chain uses TRBV5-1 and TRBJ1-4; TRBD1 aligns across 10 bases. The junction had 8 bases not matched to a gene; V was cut back by 4 bases and J by 8 bases. CDR1 is SGHRS, CDR2 YFSETQ, per germline. The CDR3 consists of 15 residues. CDR3 coding DNA: TGCGCCAGCAGCCTCACCGGACAGGGGGAGGAAAAACTGTTTTTT. Amino acid sequence: CASSLTGQGEEKLFF. The entire variable domain, with the rest obtained from reference TRBV5-1 and TRBJ1-4, is as follows: KAGVTQTPRYLIKTRGQQVTLSCSPISGHRSVSWYQQTPGQGLQFLFEYFSETQRNKGNFPGRFSGRQFSNSRSEMNVSTLELGDSALYLCASSLTGQGEEKLFFGSGTQLSVL.

Only a few counts were recorded for this clone. J is TRBJ2-1 and V is TRBV10-3; D assignment may be TRBD1 or TRBD2 (5 bases each). This CDR3 is built from 15 residues. In germline, CDR1 is ENHRY, CDR2 SYGVKD. The V end lost 10 bases, the J end lost 0 bases, and 16 bases lay between the germline ends. The CDR3 protein is CANSRDGGSYNEQFF. CDR3 coding DNA: TGTGCCAATAGCAGGGACGGCGGCTCCTACAATGAGCAGTTCTTC.

This clone was counted a few times. The chain recombines TRBV9 with TRBJ2-7, with D hard to call. The CDR3 contains 14 residues. Trimming pared 0 bases from V and 3 bases from J, leaving 10 bases between. Germline V gene sequence: CDR1 SGDLS, CDR2 YYNGEE. The CDR3 here is CASSVDYRNYEQYF. CDR3 sequence (DNA): TGTGCCAGCAGCGTAGATTACAGAAACTACGAGCAGTACTTC.

V is TRBV2 and J is TRBJ2-7, with D perhaps matching TRBD2 (6 bases). V lost 4 bases and J lost 7, with 11 bases in between. Germline CDR1 SNHLY, CDR2 FYNNEI. The CDR3 runs to 12 residues. The CDR3 region has the DNA TGTGCCAGCAGTGGAGGAGGGATTGAGCAGTACTTC. This sequence encodes CASSGGGIEQYF.

V usage is TRBV5-1 and J usage is TRBJ2-7; D may be TRBD2 (5 bases). Germline loops: CDR1 SGHRS, CDR2 YFSETQ. V lost 4 bases and J 5 bases, leaving 13 bases between the germline ends. This CDR3 is built from 13 residues. CDR3 bases: TGCGCCAGCAGCCCTCTAACTAGTCACGAGCAGTACTTC. Translated: CASSPLTSHEQYF.

This clone has a handful of counts. V usage is TRBV2 and J usage is TRBJ1-2; unclear D gene. V gave up 8 bases and J gave up 0 bases, with 10 bases separating them. The CDR3 consists of 13 residues. The V gene's germline CDR1 is SNHLY and CDR2 FYNNEI. This CDR3 is CASAAEPNYGYTF. In nucleotides, the CDR3 is TGTGCCAGCGCGGCGGAGCCTAACTATGGCTACACCTTC.

The chain recombines TRBV5-1 with TRBJ1-1, with 8 bases aligning to TRBD1. Germline assignment: CDR1 SGHRS and CDR2 YFSETQ. The ends lost 2 bases at V and 0 bases at J; junction bases unmatched: 9. The CDR3 runs to 17 residues. The CDR3 DNA sequence: TGCGCCAGCAGCTTTCGGGTGTCAGGGGGCTTGAACACTGAAGCTTTCTTT. Translation gives CASSFRVSGGLNTEAFF. The full variable domain, in which reference TRBV5-1 and TRBJ1-1 provide the parts outside the CDR3, is KAGVTQTPRYLIKTRGQQVTLSCSPISGHRSVSWYQQTPGQGLQFLFEYFSETQRNKGNFPGRFSGRQFSNSRSEMNVSTLELGDSALYLCASSFRVSGGLNTEAFFGQGTRLTVV.